This T cell receptor (beta chain) was obtained from a study of shared clonotypes between healthy human individuals. TCRdb keeps only in-frame clones here, not all; method: immunoSEQ multiplex PCR. The top ten clones hold less than 1.5% of a sample with roughly 1,100,000 clones, approximately 72% of them seen once. Study-wide points: Among non-shared clonotypes, generation probabilities were lower than among those shared by all four donors.

Concerning this clone itself: What it binds is not known.

The J segment lost 4 bases and the V segment lost 3 bases, leaving 3 bases of the junction unmatched. Germline V gene lookup returns CDR1 SNHLY and CDR2 FYNNEI. The CDR3 length is 14 residues. The chain uses TRBV2 and TRBJ2-1, with TRBD2 identical over 7 bases. The receptor was isolated from a man aged 18 to 30 in good health. The sample consisted of memory CD4+ T cells sorted from blood. Subset indicated: CD45RA-negative fraction. Here the CDR3 DNA reads TGTGCCAGCAGTGAGCGGCGGGGGTACAATGAGCAGTTCTTC. This sequence encodes CASSERRGYNEQFF.